This T cell receptor (beta chain) was identified in a study of vaccination effects on CD4 cells after COVID-19. Antigen-specific CD4+ T cells were expanded with viral peptide pools in the ViraFEST assay before sequencing. Having been cultured for roughly 10 days, the cells underwent CD4+ T cell isolation. Absence of prior SARS-CoV-2 infection characterized the vaccine recipients, who showed negative nucleocapsid antibodies. At days 3 and 7, half of the medium was exchanged for IL-2 medium. Concerning this clone itself: What it binds is not known.

The germline V gene encodes CDR1 LGHDT and CDR2 YNNKEL (reference sequence). The CDR3 length is 14 residues. V dropped 8 bases and J dropped 4; count of bases not matched to a gene: 9. Study-wide results and limits: Clones that were induced by infection or by vaccine showed marked contraction late after vaccination.

TCRdb's table, derived via immunoSEQ multiplex PCR, lists solely in-frame clones and lacks some. Altogether tens of thousands of clones are present, 75% to 90% being singletons, with the ten largest covering 9% to 15%. The chain couples TRBV3-1 (or the pseudogene TRBV3-2) to TRBJ2-3, with 7 bases aligning to TRBD1. This receptor was identified in a human donor who received a COVID-19 vaccine. The sample consisted of CD4+ T cells from PBMCs cultured with SARS-CoV-2 spike peptides, taken before COVID-19 vaccination. In DNA, the CDR3 is TGTGCCAGCCGAAGACAGGGAACCTCAGATACGCAGTATTTT. Amino acids: CASRRQGTSDTQYF.